These T cell receptor beta chains were read from a single sample in a study of shared clonotypes between healthy human individuals. Sequencing was performed with immunoSEQ multiplex PCR; in TCRdb, only in-frame clones are kept and a portion is missing. The table includes millions of clones, around 95% detected once. Sequencing input: naive CD4+ T cells sorted from blood. The receptors come from a man between 18 and 29 years old in good health. CDR3s include the opening cysteine and the closing phenylalanine or tryptophan. Fields, in order: D gene, V gene, clone size, J gene, CDR3 DNA, CDR3 protein. The D gene is left open where the match is weak. Only part of the rows carry a size: once, few, many, or a class if the clone is expanded.

>TRBD1|TRBV7-9|NA|TRBJ1-5
TGTGCCAGCTCAGGTGGGGCACAGGGGAGCAATCAGCCCCAGCATTTT
CASSGGAQGSNQPQHF
>NA|TRBV19|NA|TRBJ1-5
TGTGCCAGTAGTATTAGGATGAATCAGCCCCAGCATTTT
CASSIRMNQPQHF
>NA|TRBV2|NA|TRBJ2-4
TGTGCCAGCAGCGGCGGGGCACCAGCCAAAAACATTCAGTACTTC
CASSGGAPAKNIQYF
>TRBD1|TRBV19|NA|TRBJ1-2
TGTGCCAGTAGAACCGGGACAGCCTATGGCTACACCTTC
CASRTGTAYGYTF
>TRBD1|TRBV7-9|NA|TRBJ1-4
TGTGCCAGCAGCTTAGATATCCAGGGGGCTAATGAAAAACTGTTTTTT
CASSLDIQGANEKLFF
>TRBD2|TRBV11-3|NA|TRBJ2-1
TGTGCCAGTTCCGGGAGGGCTGGCAATGAGCAGTTCTTC
CASSGRAGNEQFF
>NA|TRBV30|NA|TRBJ1-2
TGTGCCTGGGGCCGAACCCCTTCCTATGGCTACACCTTC
CAWGRTPSYGYTF
>NA|TRBV5-4|NA|TRBJ2-7
TGTGCCAGCAGCTCCCCTGACTCCTACGAGCAGTACTTC
CASSSPDSYEQYF
>TRBD1|TRBV7-9|NA|TRBJ2-6
TGTGCCAGCAGCACACCGGACAGGGGGCGTTCTGGGGCCAACGTCCTGACTTTC
CASSTPDRGRSGANVLTF
>NA|TRBV5-1|NA|TRBJ1-2
TGCGCCAGCAGCCCCTCCGGGGACGGCTATGGCTACACCTTC
CASSPSGDGYGYTF
>TRBD2|TRBV28|NA|TRBJ2-7
TGTGCCAGCTTAGGGACTAGCGGGGGGTACGAGCAGTACTTC
CASLGTSGGYEQYF
>NA|TRBV5-1|NA|TRBJ2-5
TGCGCCAGCAGCTTGGCAGGTTTAGAGACCCAGTACTTC
CASSLAGLETQYF
>NA|TRBV6-5|NA|TRBJ2-3
TGTGCCAGCAGGGGGGGCGGGGTTGGCACAGATACGCAGTATTTT
CASRGGGVGTDTQYF
>TRBD2|TRBV9|NA|TRBJ2-7
TGTGCCAGCAGCGTTAGCGGGAGTTTTGGCGAGCAGTACTTC
CASSVSGSFGEQYF
>NA|TRBV4-1|NA|TRBJ1-4
TGCGCCAGCAGCCAAGATGCGGGGGGAAATGAAAAACTGTTTTTT
CASSQDAGGNEKLFF
>TRBD2|TRBV18|NA|TRBJ2-1
TGTGCCAGCTCACCAAGTTCTGGACTAGCGGGAGCGGTGAATGAGCAGTTCTTC
CASSPSSGLAGAVNEQFF
>NA|TRBV18|NA|TRBJ1-1
TGTGCCAGCTCACCTGGGGTACCTGGGGTCACTGAAGCTTTCTTT
CASSPGVPGVTEAFF
>NA|TRBV19|NA|TRBJ1-1
TGTGCCAGCGGTAATCAGGGGAACACTGAAGCTTTCTTT
CASGNQGNTEAFF
>NA|TRBV27|NA|TRBJ1-2
TGTGCCAGCAGTTTACGGCAGACGACTCCCTATGGCTACACCTTC
CASSLRQTTPYGYTF
>NA|TRBV7-9|NA|TRBJ2-7
TGTGCCAGCAGCGCGTCCAAGGGAGCCTACGAGCAGTACTTC
CASSASKGAYEQYF
>TRBD2|TRBV2|NA|TRBJ2-7
TGTGCCAGCAGTAGCGGGGGCCTCTACGAGCAGTACTTC
CASSSGGLYEQYF
>NA|TRBV6-1|NA|TRBJ1-3
TGTGCCGGCAGATCCAGGGGCCTCGGAAACACCATATATTTT
CAGRSRGLGNTIYF
>TRBD1|TRBV5-4|NA|TRBJ2-7
TGTGCCAGCAGCGCCGGGACAGGGGGCTCCGAGCAGTACTTC
CASSAGTGGSEQYF
>NA|TRBV10-3|NA|TRBJ2-7
TGTGCCATCTCAGGGGCCGGCACGCGCACCTACGAGCAGTACTTC
CAISGAGTRTYEQYF
>NA|TRBV5-1|once|TRBJ2-3
TGCGCCAGCAGCTTTGCCGACAACAACCCTCCGGATACGCAGTATTTT
CASSFADNNPPDTQYF
>NA|TRBV19|NA|TRBJ1-5
TGTGCCAGTAGGGAGATGTCGGGGAGCAATCAGCCCCAGCATTTT
CASREMSGSNQPQHF